Sequencing of this T cell receptor (beta chain) was carried out in a study of pediatric ulcerative colitis. This clone has a handful of counts. The V gene's germline CDR1 is SGHAT and CDR2 FQNNGV. The CDR3 extends over 13 amino acids. V was shortened by 1 base and J by 13 bases, with 17 bases between the two germline ends. Assay: immunoSEQ multiplex PCR; the TCRdb copy retains only in-frame clones and omits some. The profile shows roughly 38,000 clones, less than 90% of them singletons. The chain has TRBV11-2 and TRBJ2-7, with a tentative D call TRBD1 (5 bases). What was sequenced was blood. This clonotype originated in a girl aged 10 to 17 with moderate ulcerative colitis. In DNA form, the CDR3 reads TGTGCCAGCAGCTTAGTCACCCTACAGGTCGTTTACTTC. Translating gives CASSLVTLQVVYF. Complete variable domain (other parts from reference TRBV11-2 and TRBJ2-7): EAGVAQSPRYKIIEKRQSVAFWCNPISGHATLYWYQQILGQGPKLLIQFQNNGVVDDSQLPKDRFSAERLKGVDSTLKIQPAKLEDSAVYLCASSLVTLQVVYFGPGTRLTVT.